The T cell receptor beta chain under discussion was sequenced for a study of blood T cell repertoires in COVID-19. Study-level background: Samples came from the United States, Italy and Spain, spanning acute and convalescent COVID-19. The cDNA or gDNA used as material had been derived from T cells, B-cell-depleted T cells, or PBMCs.

CDR3 size: 16 residues. V shed 0 bases and J 2 bases; nucleotides not matched to a gene: 5. Germline CDR1 LGHNA, CDR2 YSLEER. In the original workflow: Amplification with reference gene primers provided the estimates of nucleated cell counts. Produced via immunoSEQ multiplex PCR; TCRdb's table is partial and in-frame only. The DNA was the basis for D and trimming; V, J and clone size are from that table. The sample records more than 300,000 clones, more than 70% being singletons. Sequencing input: peripheral blood. V and J are TRBV4-3 and TRBJ2-3, with TRBD2 identical over 7 bases. This TCR was recovered from a woman aged 45-60 years with acute or convalescent COVID-19. CDR3 loop: CASSQEASGDTDTQYF. The CDR3 DNA is TGCGCCAGCAGCCAAGAGGCTAGCGGAGACACAGATACGCAGTATTTT.